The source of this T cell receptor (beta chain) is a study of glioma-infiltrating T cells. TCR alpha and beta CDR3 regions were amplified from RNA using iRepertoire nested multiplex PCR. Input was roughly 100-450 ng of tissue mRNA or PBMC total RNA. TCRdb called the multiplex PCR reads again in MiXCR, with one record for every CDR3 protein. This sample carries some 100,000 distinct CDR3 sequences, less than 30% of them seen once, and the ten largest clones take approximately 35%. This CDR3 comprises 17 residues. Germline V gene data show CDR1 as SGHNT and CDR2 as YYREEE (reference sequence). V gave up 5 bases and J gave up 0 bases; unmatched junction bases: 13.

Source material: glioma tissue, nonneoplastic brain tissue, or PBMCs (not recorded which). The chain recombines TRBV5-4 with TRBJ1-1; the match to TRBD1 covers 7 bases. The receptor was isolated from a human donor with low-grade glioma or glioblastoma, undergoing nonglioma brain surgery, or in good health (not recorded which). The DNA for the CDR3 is TGTGCCAGCAGTCCCAGGACAGGACCCCAACTGAACACTGAAGCTTTCTTT. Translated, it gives CASSPRTGPQLNTEAFF.